Below, one TCR beta chain is given with its context. Many counts were recorded for this clonotype. Its antigen is unknown. One base away there is no much larger clone; base qualities are not given. Reading the germline V gene gives CDR1 SGHTA and CDR2 FQGNSA. There are 16 amino acids in the CDR3, from cysteine to phenylalanine inclusive. Solely the CDR3 DNA is kept, with 48 bases framed from the first base. V ends up 1 base short and J 5 bases short, with an unmatched junction base count of 7. The source of the sample is a study of neurological immune-mediated disorders (dated by TCRdb to between 2019 and 2020). Describing the broader study: Among the 35 or so multiple sclerosis patients, relapsing-remitting MS was present in roughly 30 and secondary progressive MS was present in 3. The cohort was made up of 68 subjects, consisting of some 14 HAM/TSP patients, around 35 multiple sclerosis patients and about 20 healthy controls. Longitudinal HAM/TSP donors and healthy donors each had 3 time-points at intervals of roughly 3-40 months. The 90 to 110 TCR-beta libraries included longitudinal samples, technical triplicates and paired sorted CD4+ and CD8+ T-cell subsets alongside PBMC samples. The study compared peripheral blood TCR-beta repertoires of HTLV-I-associated myelopathy (HAM/TSP) patients, multiple sclerosis patients and healthy controls using UMI-based sequencing. What the authors observed across the whole study: In a phylogenetic analysis, the repertoires of 18 out of 34 MS patients fell into a single cluster of related CDR3 sequences, pointing to a possible signature at the repertoire level. TCR clonal expansion was highest in HAM/TSP patients and lowest in MS patients, with MS patients falling below even healthy controls. The MS cluster was not associated with any clinical or MRI features, and the authors stated that larger cohorts are needed. Expanded clones from different subjects shared no identical CDR3 amino acid sequences, which suggests that TCR-beta repertoires were private in all groups.

Explained via the paper, the time point label denotes: longitudinal time-point 3. Libraries from unsorted PBMCs were made from 2 million PBMCs kept in RNAlater at -80 degrees C until RNA extraction. The multiple sclerosis patients were enrolled in a US clinical protocol that evaluated disease progression with magnetic resonance imaging. PBMCs were separated from peripheral blood using Ficoll-Hypaque density gradient centrifugation and then cryopreserved in liquid nitrogen. To synthesize cDNA, template-switch 5'RACE was performed with a primer carrying a 10-nucleotide random unique molecular identifier so that each TCR transcript was tagged. Every sequencing run yielded over 190 million TCR-beta sequences covering 15-18 subjects. The RNeasy kit was used to extract total RNA. Using the KAPA Real-time Library Amplification kit, TCR-beta VDJ regions were amplified with primers for the TCR constant region and the 5'RACE anchor. Sample indexes and Illumina adaptors were added in a first PCR, after which library yield was increased in a second PCR. After Ampure bead purification, the TCR product of roughly 650 bp was size-selected on a 2% E-gel SizeSelection system. Before pooling, library quality was checked on a Bioanalyzer, concentration was measured with Qubit, and libraries were quantified with the Kapa Library Quantification kit. Paired-end 2 x 150 bp sequencing of the libraries was performed on an Illumina HiSeq 2500. To increase sequence diversity, roughly 25-31% phiX was spiked into each library pool. The authors' analysis ran thus. The UMI-based MiGEC pipeline processed quality-filtered reads and removed over 75% of raw TCR sequences during error correction. VDJ genes were aligned to IMGT germline references, and each clonotype was defined by a unique CDR3 amino acid sequence together with V-J genes. Clonal expansion, Shannon diversity, and CDR3 relatedness (CalcPairwiseDistances, ClusterSamples) were evaluated with VDJtools, and phylogenetic trees were built with CLCbio workbench. Using coefficient-of-variation modelling across technical triplicates, the study counted a clone as expanded if it had at least 8 unique UMIs. The public reads were run again by TCRdb, first through fastp at Q25 and then through MiXCR, and only productive beta chains were kept. Identical CDR3 proteins give one entry, which carries the most common genes and DNA. These V and J calls rely on TCRdb rather than the paper's analysis. The sample table shows 84,000 or so distinct CDR3 sequences, and about 4.3% are seen once. 5% to 6% of the sample comes from the top ten.

Rearrangement joined TRBV7-2 to TRBJ2-5; 10 of the junction bases match TRBD2. This TCR was sampled from a woman aged 55-70 years with multiple sclerosis. The sequenced sample consisted of PBMCs. The CDR3 region: CASSLVSGGAGETQYF. The nucleotide sequence is given as TGTGCCAGCAGCTTAGTGAGCGGGGGGGCTGGGGAGACCCAGTACTTC.